The rows below give T cell receptor beta chains drawn from one sample of a study of blood T cell repertoires in COVID-19. Profiling relied on immunoSEQ multiplex PCR, and the TCRdb table lists in-frame clones only, not all of them. The top ten hold about 8% of the sample, which has tens of thousands of clones, around 90% seen once. Source material: peripheral blood. The receptor source for this set is a woman between 70 and 85 years old with acute or convalescent COVID-19. Each CDR3 is given with its conserved first and last residue. The D gene is left open where the match is weak. Some rows have no size entry. The others give once, few or many, or a class for an expanded clone.

V	size	J	D	length	CDR3	DNA
TRBV24-1	.	TRBJ1-5	TRBD1	15	CATSDPTGGNQPQHF	TGTGCCACCAGTGACCCGACAGGGGGCAATCAGCCCCAGCATTTT
TRBV5-1	.	TRBJ2-5	TRBD2	15	CASSPGLAGEVTQYF	TGCGCCAGCAGCCCGGGACTAGCGGGAGAGGTGACCCAGTACTTC
TRBV4-1	few	TRBJ1-6	.	19	CASSQDPVGGSSYNSPLHF	TGCGCCAGCAGCCAAGACCCGGTGGGGGGGAGCTCCTATAATTCACCCCTCCACTTT
TRBV6-1	.	TRBJ1-5	.	15	CASSEARQGTQPQHF	TGTGCCAGCAGTGAAGCCCGTCAGGGGACTCAGCCCCAGCATTTT
TRBV15	.	TRBJ2-3	TRBD1	17	CATSRDWDRGSTDTQYF	TGTGCCACCAGCAGAGATTGGGACAGAGGGAGTACAGATACGCAGTATTTT
TRBV29-1	.	TRBJ1-1	TRBD1	14	CSVEAPTDRGQAFF	TGCAGCGTTGAAGCCCCGACAGACAGGGGGCAGGCTTTCTTT
TRBV6-5	.	TRBJ1-1	TRBD1	14	CASSYDRGVTEAFF	TGTGCCAGCAGTTACGACAGGGGGGTCACTGAAGCTTTCTTT
TRBV5-6	few	TRBJ2-5	TRBD2	16	CASSFGLAGGLETQYF	TGTGCCAGCAGCTTTGGTCTAGCGGGTGGTCTCGAGACCCAGTACTTC
TRBV29-1	.	TRBJ1-2	.	12	CSVVEGVYGYTF	TGCAGCGTTGTAGAGGGAGTCTATGGCTACACCTTC
TRBV7-8	once	TRBJ2-7	.	15	CASSHSVGRTYEQYF	TGTGCCAGCAGCCACTCCGTGGGGCGGACCTACGAGCAGTACTTC
TRBV4-1	few	TRBJ1-3	.	16	CASSQDPDTSGNTIYF	TGCGCCAGCAGCCAAGACCCAGACACCTCTGGAAACACCATATATTTT
TRBV19	.	TRBJ2-2	TRBD1	13	CASSRQGSGELFF	TGTGCCAGTAGTAGACAGGGCTCCGGGGAGCTGTTTTTT
TRBV4-2	.	TRBJ1-2	.	19	CASSQDAGDSILSNYGYTF	TGTGCCAGCAGCCAAGATGCGGGAGACAGCATACTTTCTAACTATGGCTACACCTTC
TRBV25-1	.	TRBJ2-1	.	15	CASSDTGRNRNEQFF	TGTGCCAGCAGCGATACAGGGCGTAATCGCAATGAGCAGTTCTTC
TRBV5-1	.	TRBJ2-7	.	14	CASSLQVSSYEQYF	TGCGCCAGCAGCTTGCAGGTGAGCTCCTACGAGCAGTACTTC
TRBV6-5	.	TRBJ1-2	.	13	CASSYSGEHGYTF	TGTGCCAGCAGTTACTCCGGGGAGCATGGCTACACCTTC
TRBV28	few	TRBJ1-5	.	16	CASSSTGTSRNQPQHF	TGTGCCAGCAGTTCAACCGGGACTTCACGCAATCAGCCCCAGCATTTT
TRBV24-1	.	TRBJ2-1	TRBD2	14	CATPLREGRDEQFF	TGTGCCACCCCCCTGCGGGAGGGACGAGATGAGCAGTTCTTC
TRBV4-2	.	TRBJ1-1	TRBD1	15	CASRGGGQGDPEAFF	TGTGCCAGCAGGGGTGGTGGACAGGGGGACCCTGAAGCTTTCTTT
TRBV30	.	TRBJ1-2	.	11	CAGHMIAGYTF	TGTGCTGGACATATGATAGCAGGCTACACCTTC